The T cell receptor beta chain under discussion was sequenced for a study of blood T cell repertoires in COVID-19. Authors' analysis steps: Cell counts per sample came from amplifying reference gene primers. Repertoires were generated with immunoSEQ multiplex PCR, while TCRdb's copy carries only in-frame clones and drops some. The V and J calls and clone size come from that table; D and trimming were worked out from the DNA. The sample yields roughly 150,000 clones, around 81% seen once. V lost 7 bases and J lost 5; bases outside the gene matches: 6. Germline CDR1 reads SGHRS; CDR2 reads YFSETQ. This CDR3 comprises 13 residues.

The clonotype comes from a human donor in a cohort sampled during active COVID-19. The chain couples TRBV5-1 to TRBJ2-5, with 9 bases aligning to TRBD2. The sequenced material came from peripheral blood. This CDR3 reads CASLLAGLETQYF. The DNA of the CDR3 is TGCGCCAGCCTTCTAGCGGGGCTGGAGACCCAGTACTTC. The whole variable domain, remainder taken from reference TRBV5-1 and TRBJ2-5, is KAGVTQTPRYLIKTRGQQVTLSCSPISGHRSVSWYQQTPGQGLQFLFEYFSETQRNKGNFPGRFSGRQFSNSRSEMNVSTLELGDSALYLCASLLAGLETQYFGPGTRLLVL.